The next 5 T cell receptor beta chains were all read from a single sample in a study of tumor and adjacent non-tumor tissue in lung cancer. A modified ARM-PCR protocol with three rounds of nested PCR amplified TCRbeta. TCRdb ran MiXCR on the multiplex PCR reads and lists one entry per CDR3 protein. The repertoire has over 80,000 distinct CDR3 sequences, about 77% of them found once; the top ten carry roughly 22%. RNA was extracted from bulk tissue without any cell sorting. The normal lung tissue was taken more than 3 cm from the tumor edge. The sample consisted of distant non-tumor lung tissue. The origin of the receptors is a woman aged 50 to 60 with non-small cell lung cancer.

This clonotype was seen a handful of times. The rearrangement joins TRBV20-1 to TRBJ2-3; TRBD2 agrees at 7 bases. From germline, CDR1 is DFQATT and CDR2 SNEGSKA (reference sequence). This CDR3 is 15 amino acids long. V dropped 7 bases and J dropped 2; count of bases not matched to a gene: 12. The CDR3 is CSVRGGAEVTDTQYF. Written as DNA, the CDR3 is TGCAGTGTGCGGGGAGGGGCGGAAGTCACAGATACGCAGTATTTT.

A note on this clonotype: At one boundary the junction diverges from the germline segment, which might be a read error. The chain is built from TRBV6-5 and TRBJ1-5, with unresolved D. This CDR3 has 15 residues. CDR1 is MNHEY and CDR2 is SVGAGI in the germline V gene. CDR3 region: CASSYSTWTDQPLHF. CDR3 nucleotides: TGTGCCAGCAGTTACTCTACATGGACGGATCAGCCCCTGCATTTT.

V and J are TRBV29-1 and TRBJ2-1; TRBD2 aligns across 8 bases. This CDR3 has 13 amino acids. CDR1 is SQVTM, CDR2 ANQGSEA, per germline. The CDR3 sequence is CRAKKRAGGKQFF. CDR3 bases: TGCAGAGCCAAGAAGCGGGCGGGAGGTAAGCAGTTCTTC.

This sequence joins TRBV10-1 and TRBJ2-7, with 10 bases lining up with TRBD2. This CDR3 has 15 residues. Germline assignment: CDR1 WNHNN and CDR2 SYGVQD (reference sequence). This CDR3 is CASCEEAGGPYEQYF. CDR3 in DNA: TGCGCTAGCTGTGAGGAAGCGGGAGGGCCCTACGAGCAGTACTTC.

Worth noting for this clonotype: Germline is not matched at one junction end, which may reflect a read error. V and J are TRBV12-3 or TRBV12-4 and TRBJ2-1; D is unclear. The CDR3 loop spans 16 amino acids. The chain's CDR3 is CASSLPVSLSYNDQFF. The CDR3 nucleotides are TGTGCCAGCAGTTTACCTGTATCATTATCCTACAATGATCAGTTCTTC.